Here is one T cell receptor (beta chain) with its context. Germline values: CDR1 DFQATT, CDR2 SNEGSKA (reference sequence). CDR3 length equals 11 residues. V lost 5 bases to trimming and J lost 6 bases; unmatched junction nucleotides: 3. Using immunoSEQ multiplex PCR, the repertoire was profiled, and TCRdb retains in-frame clones only, with some absent. The data hold 84,000 or so clones, with approximately 80% observed a single time. These data are taken from a study of blood T cell repertoires in COVID-19. The wider study: Sources were T cells, B-cell-depleted T cells, or PBMCs; the material itself was cDNA or gDNA.

The chain is built from TRBV20-1 and TRBJ2-7; 8 bases map to TRBD1. This receptor was obtained from a woman in her 40s with active or convalescent COVID-19. Sample: peripheral blood. In nucleotides, the CDR3 is TGCAGTGCTCCGGACAGGGCCGAGCAGTACTTC. Translation gives CSAPDRAEQYF.